The 19 T cell receptor beta chains below all came from one sample that was sequenced in a study of blood T cells in healthy people across ages (dated by TCRdb to between 2014 and 2017). The library was built by means of 5' RACE. For sequencing, an Illumina HiSeq 2500 was employed. A second PCR of roughly 7 to 11 cycles was performed with a sample-barcoded 5' primer and a J-beta primer mix. Using fastp trimming at Q25 and MiXCR clonotype assembly, TCRdb reanalyzed the public sequencing data and kept in-frame beta chains. Each CDR3 protein gets just one entry, which takes the most common genes and DNA from the rows behind it. This sample lists over 500,000 distinct CDR3 sequences; approximately 52% were detected once. The top ten constitute approximately 15% of the sample. Sequenced sample: blood. These receptors were taken from a woman aged 80 or over in good health.

The V gene is TRBV7-9, the J gene TRBJ2-3; TRBD2 matches 9 bases. Germline CDR1 and CDR2: SEHNR and FQNEAQ (reference sequence). The CDR3 has 19 residues. V gave up 0 bases and J gave up 4 bases; unmatched junction bases: 14. The CDR3 sequence is CASSLANFRLAGFADTQYF. The DNA for the CDR3 is TGTGCCAGCAGCTTAGCCAATTTTCGGCTAGCGGGGTTCGCAGATACGCAGTATTTT.

In its sample, this clonotype was seen a few times. The chain couples TRBV15 to TRBJ2-3; no reliable D call. Trimming took off 0 bases at V and 1 base at J, with 8 bases between the two ends. This CDR3 has 15 amino acids. Germline CDR1 reads LNHNV; CDR2 reads YYDKDF (reference sequence). The CDR3 DNA is TGTGCCACCAGCAGAGATCCTACAGGCACAGATACGCAGTATTTT. Translating gives CATSRDPTGTDTQYF.

This rearrangement joins TRBV20-1 to TRBJ2-4; D tentatively fits TRBD1 or TRBD2 (7 bases each). Germline values: CDR1 DFQATT, CDR2 SNEGSKA (reference sequence). The CDR3 length is 15 residues. The V gene lost 6 bases and the J gene lost 2 bases, with 17 bases spanning the gap. The CDR3 bases are TGCAGTGCCAGGGGGAGGGGGGCCTCCAAAAACATTCAGTACTTC. Translating gives CSARGRGASKNIQYF.

This clonotype was recorded at least ten times. The genes are TRBV10-3 and TRBJ2-4, with D maybe TRBD1 (5 bases). Germline V gives CDR1 ENHRY, CDR2 SYGVKD. This CDR3 is 15 amino acids long. The ends were cut back, 6 bases at V and 3 bases at J, with 15 bases in the middle. CDR3 loop: CAIRSATENKNIQYF. The CDR3 coding sequence is TGTGCCATCAGGTCGGCGACAGAAAACAAAAACATTCAGTACTTC.

This clonotype was picked up many times. The rearrangement links TRBV5-1 to TRBJ2-3; D gene ambiguous. Germline V gene data show CDR1 as SGHRS and CDR2 as YFSETQ. The CDR3 runs to 15 residues. The V gene lost 6 bases and the J gene lost 5 bases, with 19 bases spanning the gap. The CDR3 DNA follows: TGCGCCAGCAACCCCCTTGGGATGGCAGGAGATACGCAGTATTTT. Its translation is CASNPLGMAGDTQYF.

The table lists this clonotype with a count of one. The chain combines TRBV29-1 with TRBJ1-2, with 10 bases matching TRBD1. Germline assignment: CDR1 SQVTM and CDR2 ANQGSEA. After removal of 6 bases from V and 2 bases from J, the junction contained 9 bases not matched to a gene. This CDR3 comprises 15 residues. The CDR3 DNA sequence: TGCAGCGTGACACTTGAGGGACAGGGGAACTATGGCTACACCTTC. Protein product: CSVTLEGQGNYGYTF. Full variable domain (outside the CDR3, taken from reference TRBV29-1 and TRBJ1-2): SAVISQKPSRDICQRGTSLTIQCQVDSQVTMMFWYRQQPGQSLTLIATANQGSEATYESGFVIDKFPISRPNLTFSTLTVSNMSPEDSSIYLCSVTLEGQGNYGYTFGSGTRLTVV.

The chain joins TRBV12-3 or TRBV12-4 to TRBJ1-5, with 10 bases lining up with TRBD1. This CDR3 spans 16 amino acids. With 6 bases clipped from V and 6 bases from J, the junction kept 11 bases outside the gene matches. CDR3 region: CASSPMTGGSVQPQHF. The DNA for the CDR3 is TGTGCCAGCAGCCCGATGACAGGGGGCTCTGTTCAGCCCCAGCATTTT.

This sequence joins TRBV7-7 and TRBJ2-7; 7 bases fit TRBD1. The DNA matches TRBJ2-5 better at its end, which makes the J call doubtful. The CDR3 totals 14 residues. Germline V gene lookup returns CDR1 SSHAT and CDR2 FNYEAQ (reference sequence). CDR3 loop: CASSRTGVKETQYF. In DNA, the CDR3 is TGTGCCAGCAGCCGTACAGGGGTTAAAGAGACCCAGTACTTC.

This clonotype was observed many times. A much larger clone lies a single base off, so this may be a read error. The chain joins TRBV6-6 to TRBJ2-7; TRBD2 is a possible D gene (7 bases). The CDR3 loop spans 13 amino acids. CDR1 and CDR2 (germline): MNHNY, SVGAGI (reference sequence). The V and J ends lost 7 bases and 6 bases respectively, with 16 bases between them. CDR3: CASNRERGAEQYF. As DNA, the CDR3 is TGTGCCAGCAACCGCGAACGGGGGGCCGAGCAGTACTTC.

The sample holds a few counts of this clonotype. The J gene is TRBJ2-6, the V gene TRBV28; D gene ambiguous. This CDR3 contains 16 residues. Trimming left V 7 bases short and J 0 bases short, with 13 bases between. The germline V gene has CDR1 MDHEN and CDR2 SYDVKM. CDR3 protein: CASTLDPSSGANVLTF. CDR3 sequence (DNA): TGTGCCAGCACTCTTGACCCGAGCTCTGGGGCCAACGTCCTGACTTTC.

Only one count was recorded for this clonotype. This chain links TRBV20-1 with TRBJ2-5, with D uncertain. The CDR3 runs 14 residues. CDR1 is DFQATT and CDR2 is SNEGSKA in the germline V gene (reference sequence). Trimming left V 1 base short and J 1 base short, with 10 bases between. The CDR3 nucleotides read TGCAGTGCTAGAGCTCCCTCGGGCCAAGAGACCCAGTACTTC. Translating gives CSARAPSGQETQYF.

This clonotype was counted between two and nine times. The CDR3 is CASSLIRGGEAFF. The CDR3, as DNA: TGCGCCAGCAGCTTGATACGGGGGGGTGAAGCTTTCTTT. This chain connects TRBV5-1 to TRBJ1-1, with a tentative D call TRBD1 (5 bases). Germline V gene data show CDR1 as SGHRS and CDR2 as YFSETQ. This CDR3 has 13 amino acids. V gave up 1 base and J gave up 7 bases, with 11 bases separating them.

V gene TRBV5-1 combines with J gene TRBJ2-4; perhaps TRBD2 as D (6 bases). Trimming cost V 0 bases and J 4 bases, with 14 bases left between them. The CDR3 has 16 amino acids. Germline V gene lookup returns CDR1 SGHRS and CDR2 YFSETQ. The CDR3 bases are TGCGCCAGCAGCTTGGTGATGGGGGGAGATAAAAACATTCAGTACTTC. This sequence encodes CASSLVMGGDKNIQYF.

V is TRBV20-1 and J is TRBJ2-3; 9 bases align to TRBD2. V trimming: 5 bases; J trimming: 6 bases; junction bases outside the gene matches: 15. The CDR3 extends over 16 amino acids. CDR1 is DFQATT, CDR2 SNEGSKA, per germline (reference sequence). The CDR3 protein is CSALPQLAGLKDTQYF. In nucleotides, the CDR3 is TGCAGTGCTTTACCCCAACTAGCGGGTCTTAAGGATACGCAGTATTTT.

In the case of this clonotype: This may be a read error: a much more frequent sequence differs by one nucleotide. The genes are TRBV20-1 and TRBJ2-5; TRBD2 is a possible D gene (6 bases). This CDR3 comprises 13 residues. Trimming stripped 5 bases from V and 5 bases from J, with 15 bases between. Germline V gives CDR1 DFQATT, CDR2 SNEGSKA (reference sequence). Here the CDR3 reads CSAGGTPQETQYF. As DNA, the CDR3 is TGCAGTGCTGGAGGGACTCCCCAGGAGACCCAGTACTTC.

V and J are TRBV29-1 and TRBJ2-1, with 9 bases lining up with TRBD2. Germline trimming cut 0 bases from V and 9 bases from J; bases unmatched to any gene: 9. CDR1 SQVTM and CDR2 ANQGSEA come from the germline V gene. This CDR3 spans 15 amino acids. The CDR3 region has the DNA TGCAGCGTTGAAGAGGCGGGAGGGCCCTGGCGTGAGCAGTTCTTC. It codes for CSVEEAGGPWREQFF.

The chain uses TRBV2 and TRBJ2-3; the match to TRBD2 covers 7 bases. Unmatched junction bases numbered 8, after V lost 8 bases and J lost 3 bases. This CDR3 contains 14 residues. Germline V lookup: CDR1 SNHLY, CDR2 FYNNEI. CDR3 protein: CASSGGRKTDTQYF. The CDR3 bases are TGTGCCAGCTCGGGCGGGAGAAAAACAGATACGCAGTATTTT.

The V and J genes are TRBV29-1 and TRBJ2-7, with 8 nucleotides matching TRBD2. Germline CDR1 SQVTM, CDR2 ANQGSEA. With 6 bases clipped from V and 6 bases from J, the junction kept 4 bases outside the gene matches. The CDR3 is 11 residues long. Here the CDR3 reads CSVTSAGEQYF. Written as DNA, the CDR3 is TGCAGCGTGACTAGCGCGGGCGAGCAGTACTTC.

This clonotype was recorded many times. The gene calls are TRBV20-1 and TRBJ2-1; 11 bases are shared with TRBD2. The CDR3 runs to 16 residues. CDR1 DFQATT and CDR2 SNEGSKA come from the germline V gene (reference sequence). Germline trimming cut 1 base from V and 5 bases from J; bases unmatched to any gene: 7. In nucleotides, the CDR3 is TGCAGTGCTAGAGCCCCTAGCGGGGGGAGCCACAATGAGCAGTTCTTC. This encodes CSARAPSGGSHNEQFF.